The 8 T cell receptor beta chains below come from one sample, sequenced in a study of blood T cells in healthy people across ages. Sample-barcoded 5' priming and a J-beta primer mix drove a second PCR of about 6 to 12 cycles. TCRdb processed the 5' RACE reads anew with MiXCR; each CDR3 protein has one entry. The sample has some 850,000 distinct CDR3 sequences, around 24% seen once. These same records also appear under a second study, on T cells of mothers and their children.

Sequencing was performed on blood. These receptors were collected from a boy aged 5-17 years in good health.

The CDR3 sequence: CASRHGGLGYF. The CDR3 DNA sequence: TGTGCCAGCAGGCACGGGGGGCTCGGGTACTTC. The chain links TRBV6-9 to TRBJ2-7; D perhaps matches TRBD2 (7 bases). This CDR3 contains 11 residues. The V gene lost 6 bases and the J gene lost 12 bases, with 15 bases spanning the gap. Looked up from germline, CDR1 is MNHGY and CDR2 is SVAAGI.

The chain employs TRBV5-1 and TRBJ2-5, with D perhaps TRBD1 (6 bases). The CDR3 length is 15 residues. V was cut by 3 bases and J by 5 bases, with 17 bases left in between. Germline V gene lookup returns CDR1 SGHRS and CDR2 YFSETQ. This CDR3 is CASSSRTVPLETQYF. The CDR3 DNA sequence: TGCGCCAGCAGCTCGCGGACAGTGCCCCTGGAGACCCAGTACTTC. Full variable domain (missing parts from reference TRBV5-1 and TRBJ2-5): KAGVTQTPRYLIKTRGQQVTLSCSPISGHRSVSWYQQTPGQGLQFLFEYFSETQRNKGNFPGRFSGRQFSNSRSEMNVSTLELGDSALYLCASSSRTVPLETQYFGPGTRLLVL.

The chain joins TRBV3-1 to TRBJ2-5, with 11 bases fitting TRBD2. The DNA end favors TRBJ2-7, so the J call may be wrong. CDR3 length: 17 residues. Germline V gene data show CDR1 as LGHDT and CDR2 as YNNKEL (reference sequence). DNA of the CDR3: TGTGCCAGCAGCCAGGGACTAGCGGCGATTTACGTCTACGAGCAGTACTTC. This codes for CASSQGLAAIYVYEQYF.

V usage is TRBV10-3 and J usage is TRBJ2-5; weak D call: TRBD2 (6 bases). The V end lost 2 bases, the J end lost 1 base, and 11 bases lay between the germline ends. The CDR3 totals 15 residues. Germline-derived CDR1 and CDR2 are ENHRY and SYGVKD. The CDR3 region is CAISERGSGQETQYF. The CDR3 region has the DNA TGTGCCATCAGTGAGAGGGGTAGCGGCCAAGAGACCCAGTACTTC.

This clonotype was seen only a few times. The conserved phenylalanine or tryptophan normally closing the CDR3 is absent here, so this likely arose from a read error. Because the CDR3's place on the DNA is in doubt, the DNA is left out and the CDR3 is given as listed by TCRdb. The chain employs TRBV5-1 and TRBJ2-1; the table's TRBD1 call for D was not verified on the DNA. Germline CDR1 SGHRS, CDR2 YFSETQ. With termini counted, the CDR3 has 11 amino acids. The CDR3 loop is CASLREPWGFL.

This clonotype has a count of ten or more. The V and J genes are TRBV5-1 and TRBJ2-6; D tentatively reads TRBD1 or TRBD2 (5 bases each). V gave up 3 bases and J gave up 0 bases, with 10 bases separating them. The CDR3 is 16 amino acids. CDR1 is SGHRS and CDR2 is YFSETQ in the germline V gene. This CDR3 is CASSWDGFSGANVLTF. The CDR3 nucleotides read TGCGCCAGCAGCTGGGACGGGTTCTCTGGGGCCAACGTCCTGACTTTC.

V and J are TRBV7-9 and TRBJ2-7; D perhaps matches TRBD1 (6 bases). Germline CDR1 and CDR2: SEHNR and FQNEAQ (reference sequence). V lost 0 bases and J 5 bases, leaving 11 bases between the germline ends. This CDR3 is 14 amino acids long. The CDR3 DNA follows: TGTGCCAGCAGCTTAGCGACAGGTCCGGACGAGCAGTACTTC. It yields the protein CASSLATGPDEQYF.

J is TRBJ2-1 and V is TRBV11-2; D unclear. V lost 5 bases and J lost 0, with 17 bases in between. The CDR3 has 17 residues. CDR1 is SGHAT and CDR2 is FQNNGV in the germline V gene. CDR3 in amino acids: CASSHLELKSSYNEQFF. Here the CDR3 DNA reads TGTGCCAGCAGCCATCTAGAGCTGAAAAGCTCCTACAATGAGCAGTTCTTC.